The clone carrying this T cell receptor (beta chain) has a handful of counts. Its antigen is currently unknown. The data were obtained in a study of CD8 T cells in ankylosing spondylitis. General study points: Some of these motif variants have turned up before, in reports on reactive arthritis synovial fluid and blood. About 8 highly homologous variants made up a TCR beta motif, and this motif appeared characteristic of ankylosing spondylitis blood. Significant enrichment of disease-linked clones was reported in matched ankylosing spondylitis synovial fluid.

The CDR3 has 16 amino acids. Germline loops: CDR1 DFQATT, CDR2 SNEGSKA (reference sequence). V was pared by 0 bases and J by 5 bases, with 17 bases between. Using quantitative 5'-RACE with molecular barcodes, the authors made TCR beta libraries. TCRdb fed the 5' RACE reads into MiXCR, producing one record per CDR3 protein. The data contain 200,000 to 300,000 distinct CDR3 sequences, over 8.5% of them singletons. Sequenced input: blood, either unsorted or a sorted T cell fraction (not recorded which). The source of this sequence is a male donor with ankylosing spondylitis or in good health (not recorded which). The J gene is TRBJ2-1, the V gene TRBV20-1; D might be TRBD2 (5 bases). The CDR3 reads CSARDPGWPSNNEQFF. CDR3 sequence (DNA): TGCAGTGCTAGAGATCCTGGGTGGCCTAGCAACAATGAGCAGTTCTTC.